This TCR beta chain was sequenced during a study of regulatory T cells in long-lasting Graves disease. In germline, CDR1 is SNHLY, CDR2 FYNNEI. The CDR3 consists of 13 residues. Trimming took 4 bases from V and 5 from J, leaving 12 bases between them. This clonotype was counted ten times or more. Investigators prepared the TCR beta libraries by applying iRepertoire HTBI primers and Arm-PCR of CDR3 regions. From the multiplex PCR reads, TCRdb called clonotypes with MiXCR, one entry per CDR3 protein. The data show roughly 380,000 distinct CDR3 sequences, approximately 16% seen once. The time point here: newly diagnosed GD, antithyroid drugs for less than 3 months. RNA extracted from PBMCs served as the sequencing template. The same data also went into a second study, on T cells in Graves' hyperthyroidism and ophthalmopathy.

This TCR was sampled from a man aged 35-49 years with Graves disease. This specimen was peripheral blood mononuclear cells (PBMCs), taken at new diagnosis, from a patient treated with antithyroid drugs. V gene TRBV2 combines with J gene TRBJ2-7; D call uncertain. The CDR3 is CASSGLVSHEQYF. CDR3 sequence (DNA): TGTGCCAGCAGTGGTCTCGTGAGTCACGAGCAGTACTTC. The full variable domain, its missing parts supplied by reference TRBV2 and TRBJ2-7, is EPEVTQTPSHQVTQMGQEVILRCVPISNHLYFYWYRQILGQKVEFLVSFYNNEISEKSEIFDDQFSVERPDGSNFTLKIRSTKLEDSAMYFCASSGLVSHEQYFGPGTRLTVT.